A selection of T cell receptor beta chains follows, all from one sample in a study of OX40 agonist ivuxolimab in advanced cancers. Clones were sequenced by immunoSEQ multiplex PCR, and TCRdb holds only the in-frame ones, with some missing. Of around 26,000 clones listed, approximately 83% are singletons. The source material was CD4+ or CD8+ T cells sorted from blood, sampled in a trial of the OX40 agonist ivuxolimab. The receptors stem from an adult with an advanced solid tumor such as melanoma, head and neck, liver or kidney cancer. CDR3s include the opening cysteine and the closing phenylalanine or tryptophan. The D gene is left open where the match is weak. Only part of the rows carry a size: once, few, many, or a class if the clone is expanded.

TRBJ2-1 | . | 15 | TRBV7-3 | TRBD1 | CASSLGQGAYNEQFF | TGTGCCAGCAGCCTAGGACAGGGAGCCTACAATGAGCAGTTCTTC
TRBJ2-1 | . | 15 | TRBV28 | . | CASSFRVSSYNEQFF | TGTGCCAGCAGTTTTCGGGTGAGCTCCTACAATGAGCAGTTCTTC
TRBJ2-3 | once | 11 | TRBV2 | . | CASSGPDTQYF | TGTGCCAGCAGTGGCCCAGATACGCAGTATTTT
TRBJ2-3 | . | 14 | TRBV18 | . | CASSPTRETDTQYF | TGTGCCAGCTCACCAACTCGCGAGACAGATACGCAGTATTTT
TRBJ2-7 | . | 14 | TRBV10-1 | . | CASRLHGTPYEQYF | TGCGCCAGCAGGCTCCACGGGACACCCTACGAGCAGTACTTC
TRBJ1-1 | . | 18 | TRBV4-1 | . | CASSYTITATGMNTEAFF | TGCGCCAGCAGCTATACTATTACAGCTACAGGGATGAACACTGAAGCTTTCTTT
TRBJ2-1 | few | 15 | TRBV28 | TRBD1 | CASDVGTGLNNEQFF | TGTGCCAGCGACGTAGGGACAGGGCTTAACAATGAGCAGTTCTTC
TRBJ1-2 | few | 15 | TRBV7-9 | . | CASSQQGETNYGYTF | TGTGCCAGCAGCCAACAGGGAGAAACTAACTATGGCTACACCTTC
TRBJ2-1 | few | 17 | TRBV11-2 | . | CASSPTRGTPAYNEQFF | TGTGCCAGCAGCCCCACACGAGGGACTCCAGCCTACAATGAGCAGTTCTTC
TRBJ1-6 | . | 17 | TRBV4-1 | . | CASSQDQMSSYNSPLHF | TGCGCCAGCAGCCAAGATCAGATGAGCTCCTATAATTCACCCCTCCACTTT
TRBJ1-2 | once | 13 | TRBV29-1 | . | CSVEDEGRYGYTF | TGCAGCGTTGAAGATGAGGGACGCTATGGCTACACCTTC
TRBJ2-5 | . | 16 | TRBV4-2 | . | CASSQDFGGVQETQYF | TGTGCCAGCAGCCAAGATTTCGGGGGCGTTCAAGAGACCCAGTACTTC
TRBJ1-1 | hyperexpanded | 15 | TRBV4-3 | . | CASSASGDGNTEAFF | TGCGCCAGCAGCGCAAGCGGGGACGGTAACACTGAAGCTTTCTTT
TRBJ2-1 | . | 18 | TRBV4-2 | TRBD2 | CASSPPSISGGAYNEQFF | TGTGCCAGCAGCCCCCCAAGCATAAGCGGGGGGGCCTACAATGAGCAGTTCTTC
TRBJ2-7 | few | 16 | TRBV5-1 | . | CASSLISSDSPYEQYF | TGCGCCAGCAGCTTGATATCGTCGGACAGCCCCTACGAGCAGTACTTC
TRBJ2-7 | . | 14 | TRBV11-3 | TRBD1 | CASSCRDRGREQYF | TGTGCCAGCAGCTGCCGGGACAGGGGGCGCGAGCAGTACTTC
TRBJ2-7 | . | 13 | TRBV14 | . | CASSQDAAYEQYF | TGTGCCAGCAGCCAAGATGCGGCCTACGAGCAGTACTTC
TRBJ1-4 | once | 15 | TRBV30 | . | CAWSPFAQGYEKLFF | TGTGCCTGGAGTCCCTTTGCCCAGGGATACGAAAAACTGTTTTTT
TRBJ2-5 | few | 16 | TRBV10-3 | TRBD2 | CAISDSGGGLAETQYF | TGTGCCATCAGTGACTCGGGCGGGGGATTGGCAGAGACCCAGTACTTC
TRBJ2-3 | . | 13 | TRBV30 | . | CAWSVARTDTQYF | TGTGCCTGGAGTGTGGCGCGCACAGATACGCAGTATTTT
TRBJ2-5 | . | 14 | TRBV9 | . | CASSPSADGETQYF | TGTGCCAGCAGCCCATCCGCGGACGGCGAGACCCAGTACTTC
TRBJ2-3 | . | 17 | TRBV4-1 | . | CASSQGRGFGGTDTQYF | TGCGCCAGCAGCCAAGGGCGGGGCTTTGGGGGCACAGATACGCAGTATTTT
TRBJ1-2 | . | 12 | TRBV29-1 | . | CSVVLVNYGYTF | TGCAGCGTTGTATTAGTTAACTATGGCTACACCTTC
TRBJ1-1 | . | 13 | TRBV5-4 | . | CASSFGPGAEAFF | TGTGCCAGCAGCTTTGGCCCGGGGGCCGAAGCTTTCTTT
TRBJ1-1 | . | 14 | TRBV9 | . | CASSPGGQNTEAFF | TGTGCCAGCAGCCCCGGGGGGCAGAACACTGAAGCTTTCTTT
TRBJ1-3 | . | 14 | TRBV6-1 | . | CASSIAYSGNTIYF | TGTGCCAGCAGTATTGCCTACTCTGGAAACACCATATATTTT
TRBJ1-4 | . | 15 | TRBV5-1 | . | CASRGTVMGFEKLFF | TGCGCCAGCAGAGGAACCGTCATGGGGTTTGAAAAACTGTTTTTT
TRBJ1-5 | . | 15 | TRBV4-1 | . | CASSQADGGNQPQHF | TGCGCCAGCAGCCAAGCGGACGGGGGCAATCAGCCCCAGCATTTT
TRBJ2-1 | . | 12 | TRBV7-8 | . | CASSPSGTEQFF | TGTGCCAGCAGCCCGTCCGGGACAGAGCAGTTCTTC